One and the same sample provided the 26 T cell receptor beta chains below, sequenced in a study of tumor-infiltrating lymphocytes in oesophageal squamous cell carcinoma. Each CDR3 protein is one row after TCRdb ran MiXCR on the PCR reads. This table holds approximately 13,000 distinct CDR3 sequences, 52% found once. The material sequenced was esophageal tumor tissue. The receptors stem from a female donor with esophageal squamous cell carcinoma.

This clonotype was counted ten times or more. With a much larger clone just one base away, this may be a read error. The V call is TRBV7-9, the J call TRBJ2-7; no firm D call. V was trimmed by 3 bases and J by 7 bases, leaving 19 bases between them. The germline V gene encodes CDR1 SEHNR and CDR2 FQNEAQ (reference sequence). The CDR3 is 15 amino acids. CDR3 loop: CASSFSSTLSNEQYF. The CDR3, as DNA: TGTGCCAGCAGCTTTTCGAGCACCCTGAGCAATGAGCAGTACTTC.

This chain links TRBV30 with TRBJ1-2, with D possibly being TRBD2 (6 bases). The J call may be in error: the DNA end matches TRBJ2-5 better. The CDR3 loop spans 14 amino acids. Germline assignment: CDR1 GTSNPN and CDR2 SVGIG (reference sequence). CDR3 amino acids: CAWRGGRAEKTQYF. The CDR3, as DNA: TGTGCCTGGAGGGGGGGACGGGCGGAGAAGACCCAGTACTTC.

The CDR3 region is CASSPGPHGAQYF. CDR3 nucleotides: TGTGCCAGCAGCCCCGGGCCTCACGGAGCCCAGTACTTC. The chain combines TRBV7-6 with TRBJ2-5, with D hard to call. The V gene lost 5 bases and the J gene lost 9 bases, with 16 bases spanning the gap. This CDR3 contains 13 residues. In germline, CDR1 is SGHVS, CDR2 FNYEAQ.

DNA for the CDR3: TGTGCCAGCAGTCTCAGGGGGCAGAGGGAGACCCAGTACTTC. Its protein is CASSLRGQRETQYF. V usage is TRBV12-3 or TRBV12-4 and J usage is TRBJ2-5; 8 bases line up with TRBD1. The CDR3 sequence is 14 residues long. J lost 5 bases, V lost 5 bases, and 7 bases had no gene match.

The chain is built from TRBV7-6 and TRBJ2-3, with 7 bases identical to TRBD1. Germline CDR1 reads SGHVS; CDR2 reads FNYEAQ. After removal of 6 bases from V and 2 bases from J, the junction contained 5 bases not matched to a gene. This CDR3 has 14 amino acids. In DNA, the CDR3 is TGTGCCAGCAGGAGACAGGGTGACACAGATACGCAGTATTTT. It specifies CASRRQGDTDTQYF.

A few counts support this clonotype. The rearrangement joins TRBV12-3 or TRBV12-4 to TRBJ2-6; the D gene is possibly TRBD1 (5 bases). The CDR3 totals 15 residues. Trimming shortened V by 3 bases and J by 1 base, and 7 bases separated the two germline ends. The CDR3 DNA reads TGTGCCAGCAGTTTGTCAGGGTCTGGGGCCAACGTCCTGACTTTC. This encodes CASSLSGSGANVLTF.

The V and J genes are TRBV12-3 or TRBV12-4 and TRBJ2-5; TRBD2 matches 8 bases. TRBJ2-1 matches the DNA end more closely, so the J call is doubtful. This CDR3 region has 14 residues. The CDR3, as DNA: TGTGCCAGCAGCCGGACTAGCACTAACAATGAGCAGTTCTTC. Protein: CASSRTSTNNEQFF.

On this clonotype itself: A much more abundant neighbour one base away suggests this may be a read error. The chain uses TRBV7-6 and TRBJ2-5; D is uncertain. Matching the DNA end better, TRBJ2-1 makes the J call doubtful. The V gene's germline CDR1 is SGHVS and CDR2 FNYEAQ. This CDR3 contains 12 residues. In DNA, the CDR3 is TGTGCCAGCACCCAAGCGAGCTACGAGCAGTTCTTC. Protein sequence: CASTQASYEQFF.

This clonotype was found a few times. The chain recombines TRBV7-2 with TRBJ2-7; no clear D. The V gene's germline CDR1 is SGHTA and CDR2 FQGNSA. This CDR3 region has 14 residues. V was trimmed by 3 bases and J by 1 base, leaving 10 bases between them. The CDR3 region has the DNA TGTGCCAGCAGCTTTATGAAGGGTTCCTACGAGCAGTACTTC. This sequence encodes CASSFMKGSYEQYF.

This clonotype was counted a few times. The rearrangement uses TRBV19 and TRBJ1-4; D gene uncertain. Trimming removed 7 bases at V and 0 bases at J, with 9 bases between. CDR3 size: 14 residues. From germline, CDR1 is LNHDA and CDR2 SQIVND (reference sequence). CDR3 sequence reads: CASTTAATNEKLFF. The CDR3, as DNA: TGTGCCAGTACCACAGCCGCAACTAATGAAAAACTGTTTTTT.

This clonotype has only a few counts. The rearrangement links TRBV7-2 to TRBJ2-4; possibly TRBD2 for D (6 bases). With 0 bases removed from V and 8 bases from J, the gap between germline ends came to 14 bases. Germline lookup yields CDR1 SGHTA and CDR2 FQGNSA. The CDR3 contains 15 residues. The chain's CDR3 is CASSLAGTGGDIQYF. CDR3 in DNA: TGTGCCAGCAGCTTAGCGGGGACTGGGGGTGACATTCAGTACTTC.

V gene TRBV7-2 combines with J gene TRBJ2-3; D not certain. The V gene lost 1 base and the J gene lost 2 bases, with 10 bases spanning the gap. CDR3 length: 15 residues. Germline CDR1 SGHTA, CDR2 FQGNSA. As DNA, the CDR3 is TGTGCCAGCAGCTTAGGTCAGGTGGACACAGATACGCAGTATTTT. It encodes CASSLGQVDTDTQYF.

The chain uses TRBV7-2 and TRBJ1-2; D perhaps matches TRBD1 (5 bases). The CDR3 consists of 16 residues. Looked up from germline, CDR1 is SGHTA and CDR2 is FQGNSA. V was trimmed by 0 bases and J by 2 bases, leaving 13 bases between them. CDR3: CASSLAMAGTNYGYTF. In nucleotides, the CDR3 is TGTGCCAGCAGCTTAGCGATGGCAGGGACGAACTATGGCTACACCTTC.

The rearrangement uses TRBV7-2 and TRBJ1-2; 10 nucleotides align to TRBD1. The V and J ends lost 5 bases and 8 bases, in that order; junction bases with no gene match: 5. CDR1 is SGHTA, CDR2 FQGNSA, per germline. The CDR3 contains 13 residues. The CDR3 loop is CASSRQGAVGYTF. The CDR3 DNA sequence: TGTGCCAGCAGCCGACAGGGGGCGGTGGGCTACACCTTC.

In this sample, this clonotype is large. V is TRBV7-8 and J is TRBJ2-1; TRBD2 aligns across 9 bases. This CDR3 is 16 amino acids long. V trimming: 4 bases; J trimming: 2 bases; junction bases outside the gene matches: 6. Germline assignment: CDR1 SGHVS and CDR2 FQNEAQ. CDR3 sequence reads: CASSYTTSGTYNEQFF. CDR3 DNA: TGTGCCAGCAGCTATACGACTAGCGGAACCTACAATGAGCAGTTCTTC.

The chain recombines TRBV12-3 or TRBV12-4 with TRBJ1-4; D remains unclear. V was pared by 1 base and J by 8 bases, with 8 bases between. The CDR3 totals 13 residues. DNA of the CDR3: TGTGCCAGCAGTTTAGGTGAATGGGAAAAACTGTTTTTT. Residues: CASSLGEWEKLFF.

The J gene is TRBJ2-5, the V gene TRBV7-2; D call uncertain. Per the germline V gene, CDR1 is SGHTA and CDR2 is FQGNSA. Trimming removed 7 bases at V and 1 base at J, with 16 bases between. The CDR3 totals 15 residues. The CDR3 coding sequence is TGTGCCAGCATCGATTCTACTACGGCCCAAGAGACCCAGTACTTC. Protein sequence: CASIDSTTAQETQYF.

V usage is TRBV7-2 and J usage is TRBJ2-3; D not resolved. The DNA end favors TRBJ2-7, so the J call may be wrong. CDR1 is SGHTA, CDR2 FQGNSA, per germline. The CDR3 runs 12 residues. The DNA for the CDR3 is TGTGCCAGCAGCCCCCTTCCCTACGAGCAGTACTTC. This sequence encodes CASSPLPYEQYF.

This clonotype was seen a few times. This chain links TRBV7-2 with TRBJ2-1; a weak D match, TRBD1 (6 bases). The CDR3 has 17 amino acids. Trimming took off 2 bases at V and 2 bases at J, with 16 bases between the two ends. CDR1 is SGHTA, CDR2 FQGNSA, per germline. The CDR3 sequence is CASSLHVAGATYNEQFF. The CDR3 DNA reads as TGTGCCAGCAGCTTACACGTCGCAGGGGCGACCTACAATGAGCAGTTCTTC.

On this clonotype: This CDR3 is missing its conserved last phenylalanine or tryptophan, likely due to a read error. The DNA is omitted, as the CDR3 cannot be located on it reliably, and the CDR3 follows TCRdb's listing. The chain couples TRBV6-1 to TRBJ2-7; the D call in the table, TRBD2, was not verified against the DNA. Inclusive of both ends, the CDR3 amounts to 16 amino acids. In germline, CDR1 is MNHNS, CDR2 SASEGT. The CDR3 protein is CASSVPGQPGGYTFGS.

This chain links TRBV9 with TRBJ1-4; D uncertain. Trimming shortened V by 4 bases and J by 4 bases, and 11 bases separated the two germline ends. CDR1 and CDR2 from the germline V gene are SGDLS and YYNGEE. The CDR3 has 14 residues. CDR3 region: CASSFGGFNEKLFF. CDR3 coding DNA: TGTGCCAGCAGCTTTGGAGGCTTTAATGAAAAACTGTTTTTT.

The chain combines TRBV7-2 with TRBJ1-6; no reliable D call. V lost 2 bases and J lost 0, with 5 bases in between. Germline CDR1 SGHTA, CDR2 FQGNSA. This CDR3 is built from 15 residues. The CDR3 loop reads CASSLLSSYNSPLHF. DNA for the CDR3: TGTGCCAGCAGCTTACTAAGCTCCTATAATTCACCCCTCCACTTT.

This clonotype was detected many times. The chain's CDR3 is CASSLEGVGELFF. The CDR3 nucleotides are TGCGCCAGCAGCTTGGAGGGGGTAGGGGAGCTGTTTTTT. The gene calls are TRBV5-1 and TRBJ2-2, with D maybe TRBD1 (6 bases). Germline V lookup: CDR1 SGHRS, CDR2 YFSETQ. This CDR3 has 13 amino acids. Trimming stripped 0 bases from V and 8 bases from J, with 8 bases between. The full variable domain, rest sourced from reference TRBV5-1 and TRBJ2-2, is KAGVTQTPRYLIKTRGQQVTLSCSPISGHRSVSWYQQTPGQGLQFLFEYFSETQRNKGNFPGRFSGRQFSNSRSEMNVSTLELGDSALYLCASSLEGVGELFFGEGSRLTVL.

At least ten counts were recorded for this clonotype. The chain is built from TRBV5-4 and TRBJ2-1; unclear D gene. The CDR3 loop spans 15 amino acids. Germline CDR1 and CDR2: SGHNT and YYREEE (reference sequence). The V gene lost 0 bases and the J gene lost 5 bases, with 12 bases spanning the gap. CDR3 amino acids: CASSLGTNLNNEQFF. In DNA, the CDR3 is TGTGCCAGCAGCTTGGGTACGAACCTCAACAATGAGCAGTTCTTC.

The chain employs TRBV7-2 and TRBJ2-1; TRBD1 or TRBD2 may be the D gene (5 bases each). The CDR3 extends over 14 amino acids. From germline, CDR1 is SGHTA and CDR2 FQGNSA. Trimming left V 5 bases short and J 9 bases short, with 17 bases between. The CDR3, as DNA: TGTGCCAGCAGCAGGGACGCCGCTCTGAGTGAGCAGTTCTTC. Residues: CASSRDAALSEQFF.

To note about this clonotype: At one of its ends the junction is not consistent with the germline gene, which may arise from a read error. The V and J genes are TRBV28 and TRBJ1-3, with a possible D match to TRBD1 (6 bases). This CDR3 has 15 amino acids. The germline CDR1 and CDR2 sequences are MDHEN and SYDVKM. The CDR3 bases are TGTGCCAACAGTACAGGGTTTGGAGGTGGAAACACCATATATTTT. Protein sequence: CANSTGFGGGNTIYF.